This TCR beta chain was captured by sequencing in a study of blood T cell repertoires in COVID-19 (dated by TCRdb to the early 2020s). Background on the whole study: The collaborator samples originated in the United States, Italy and Spain and spanned the acute and convalescent phases of COVID-19. The material from the prospective study consisted of cDNA or gDNA derived from T cells, B-cell-depleted T cells, or PBMCs. The dataset comprised deeply sampled blood TCRbeta repertoires from subjects exposed to, actively infected with, or recovered from COVID-19. The repertoires were made available in a free public database intended to serve as a resource for research on the immune response to SARS-CoV-2. The samples were drawn from two sources: the first 160 participants of the ongoing ImmuneRACE study, and 1,200 or so subjects contributed by 6 global collaborators. Nearly every sample came with metadata listing a de-identified subject ID, COVID-19 status, age in years and sex. Where HLA class I and class II types were available, the types were taken from metadata supplied by the sample provider, not from assay-based typing.

TCRbeta CDR3 regions were amplified from genomic DNA using the immunoSEQ Assay, a bias-controlled multiplex PCR. On the study's bioinformatics: Within the assay, amplification of reference gene primers was used to estimate how many nucleated cells each sample contained. To quantify the absolute abundance of each unique TCRbeta CDR3 rearrangement, sequence reads were collapsed and filtered. For each sample, productive Simpson clonality was calculated as the square root of Simpson's diversity index across productive rearrangements. Held by TCRdb, this immuneACCESS table contains in-frame sequences only and omits some clones. Under half of the omission traces to an unresolved V gene where checked; the cause of the rest is unknown. V, J and clone size are taken as reported in that table, and D and trimming were inferred from the DNA itself. The sample contains roughly 91,000 clones, roughly four fifths of them found a single time. Together, the top ten hold about 1.2% of the sample.

Comments on this clone: Its cognate antigen has yet to be identified. No much larger clone exists at a distance of one base, and base qualities are not known.

Whole blood was collected in K2EDTA tubes by collaborating institutions according to the institutions' own protocols. For TCRbeta analysis, collaborators shipped samples in one of three forms: frozen whole blood, isolated PBMCs, or DNA extracted from either of those sample types. V is pared back by 0 bases and J by 7 bases, with 8 bases lying between the germline termini. The CDR3 spans 14 residues, from the cysteine through the phenylalanine. Here the CDR3 DNA is all that survives: 42 bases in frame from base 1. Based on the germline V gene (reference sequence), the CDR1 and CDR2 sequences are SGHNT and YYREEE. General findings and caveats noted by the study authors: Clinical and demographic metadata were provided uncurated, with the amount varying by source and participant.

Sequenced: peripheral blood. The rearrangement combines TRBV5-4 with TRBJ1-6; no D gene can be assigned with confidence. The clonotype comes from a woman older than 75 with acute or convalescent COVID-19. The CDR3 reads as follows: CASSLERPNSPLHF. Here is the DNA: TGTGCCAGCAGCTTGGAGCGCCCGAATTCACCCCTCCACTTT.